Below, 20 T cell receptor delta chains from the same sample are listed, as sequenced in a study of Vδ1+ human thymocytes. The antigens of these receptors remain unknown. Findings and limits, study-wide: Thymic TRG and TRD repertoires appeared highly polyclonal, with Gaussian CDR3 length distributions.

Extracted RNA was reverse transcribed into cDNA. The CDR3 regions were amplified by multiplex PCR from V-gene primers to a constant-region primer. TCRdb used CATT to re-call clones from the multiplex PCR reads. The sample has some 54,000 delta-chain clones, approximately 16% seen once. The source material was Vdelta1+ gamma-delta thymocytes from the thymus. Specified subset: FACS-sorted CD3+ TCRalphabeta- TCRVdelta1+ TCRVdelta2- thymocytes. The origin of the receptors is a boy younger than two who had congenital heart surgery.

By share, this clone counts as medium-sized. Other DNA variants within this sample encode the same CDR3. The chain employs TRDV2 and TRDJ1; the D gene is possibly TRDD3 (5 bases). Trimming pared 0 bases from V and 0 bases from J, leaving 13 bases between. The CDR3 extends over 16 amino acids. Per the germline V gene, CDR1 is GEAIGNYY and CDR2 is EKD. DNA of the CDR3: TGTGCCTGTGACACCGTACCTGGGTCCTACACCGATAAACTCATCTTT. Protein: CACDTVPGSYTDKLIF.

A few counts support this clone. The rearrangement uses TRDV1 and TRDJ1, with 13 bases lining up with TRDD3. The CDR3 is 26 residues long. Germline V gene data show CDR1 as TSWWSYY and CDR2 as QGS. V shed 2 bases, J shed 3 bases, and the junction held 33 bases outside the gene matches. Here the CDR3 reads CALGEFNPSGRGPILGDTRCADKLIF. CDR3 coding DNA: TGTGCTCTTGGGGAATTTAACCCCTCAGGACGTGGGCCTATACTGGGGGATACGCGGTGCGCCGATAAACTCATCTTT.

J is TRDJ1 and V is TRDV1, with TRDD3 identical over 10 bases. The CDR3 is made up of 17 amino acids. Germline trimming cut 0 bases from V and 1 base from J; bases unmatched to any gene: 5. Germline V lookup: CDR1 TSWWSYY, CDR2 QGS. CDR3 nucleotides: TGTGCTCTTGGGGAACTGACTGGGGGATTAGTCACCGATAAACTCATCTTT. Protein: CALGELTGGLVTDKLIF.

This clone has more than one count but fewer than ten. This chain joins TRDV1 and TRDJ1; D is uncertain. V was clipped by 1 base and J by 0 bases, with 12 bases between them. Per germline, CDR1 TSWWSYY and CDR2 QGS. The CDR3 has 16 residues. CDR3 sequence reads: CALGEPIRTDTDKLIF. CDR3 nucleotide sequence: TGTGCTCTTGGGGAACCCATTCGTACTGACACCGATAAACTCATCTTT.

This clone was seen a handful of times. The chain links TRDV1 to TRDJ1, with D tentatively TRDD3 (6 bases). V gave up 6 bases and J gave up 5 bases, with 22 bases separating them. Germline values: CDR1 TSWWSYY, CDR2 QGS. The CDR3 has 16 residues. CDR3 DNA sequence: TGTGCTCTTGGCCTCTTTCAACCTGCTCTGGGGGATAAACTCATCTTT. Translating gives CALGLFQPALGDKLIF.

This clone was picked up a small number of times. The chain has TRDV1 and TRDJ1; D gene unclear. The CDR3 loop spans 18 amino acids. V shed 1 base and J shed 0 bases, with 18 bases lying between them. Germline V gene data show CDR1 as TSWWSYY and CDR2 as QGS. This CDR3 reads CALGEPQYGAPYTDKLIF. Written as DNA, the CDR3 is TGTGCTCTTGGGGAACCCCAGTACGGGGCGCCGTACACCGATAAACTCATCTTT.

This clone was counted a few times. The rearrangement uses TRDV1 and TRDJ1, with TRDD3 matching 12 bases. Germline CDR1 and CDR2: TSWWSYY and QGS. V shed 3 bases, J shed 0 bases, and the junction held 29 bases outside the gene matches. CDR3 length: 25 residues. CDR3 DNA: TGTGCTCTTGGGGACCTTTCCCTTCCTACAACGTTGGACTGGGGGATACTCTCGTACACCGATAAACTCATCTTT. This gives the protein CALGDLSLPTTLDWGILSYTDKLIF.

This rearrangement joins TRDV1 to TRDJ1; D may be TRDD3 (5 bases). Per the germline V gene, CDR1 is TSWWSYY and CDR2 is QGS. The CDR3 is 15 amino acids. The V end was cut by 3 bases, the J end by 1 base, with 12 bases between. CDR3 residues: CALGELRIRTDKLIF. The CDR3 region has the DNA TGTGCTCTTGGGGAGCTACGAATACGCACCGATAAACTCATCTTT.

This clone was recorded a few times. It is unclear where the CDR3 begins or ends on the DNA, so no DNA is shown, and the CDR3 is as TCRdb lists it. The chain recombines TRAV29/DV5 with TRDJ1; the table's D gene call, TRDD3, was not cross checked with the DNA. Germline-derived CDR1 and CDR2 are NSMFDY and ISSIKDK. The CDR3 is made up of 27 amino acids, end residues included. CDR3 in amino acids: CSVLLCSKAPTVYWRRWGLYDTDKLIF.

This clone was counted between two and nine times. The chain employs TRDV1 and TRDJ2; 9 bases are shared with TRDD3. V gave up 2 bases and J gave up 0 bases; unmatched junction bases: 7. CDR3 length: 18 amino acids. The germline CDR1 and CDR2 sequences are TSWWSYY and QGS. CDR3 protein: CALGEMRGIPPLTAQLFF. The CDR3 coding sequence is TGTGCTCTTGGGGAAATGAGGGGGATACCCCCTTTGACAGCACAACTCTTCTTT.

This chain connects TRDV1 to TRDJ1; 7 bases are a match to TRDD3. The CDR3 is made up of 19 amino acids. V was clipped by 2 bases and J by 0 bases; unmatched bases: 15. CDR1 TSWWSYY and CDR2 QGS come from the germline V gene. The CDR3 DNA sequence: TGTGCTCTTGGGGAAAGGTTCACCTGGGGGCCCCGGTACACCGATAAACTCATCTTT. Translated, it gives CALGERFTWGPRYTDKLIF.

The chain links TRDV1 to TRDJ1; D is undetermined. The CDR3 contains 17 residues. The V gene lost 2 bases and the J gene lost 3 bases, with 19 bases spanning the gap. Per the germline V gene, CDR1 is TSWWSYY and CDR2 is QGS. The CDR3, as DNA: TGTGCTCTTGGGGAAACGAGGTGGAGCCCAGAGTCCGATAAACTCATCTTT. It specifies CALGETRWSPESDKLIF.

Remarks on this clone: The same CDR3 also results from other DNA sequences found in this sample. The chain uses TRDV1 and TRDJ1, with 9 nucleotides matching TRDD3. The length of the CDR3 is 27 residues. Germline trimming cut 0 bases from V and 3 bases from J; bases unmatched to any gene: 38. Germline CDR1 TSWWSYY, CDR2 QGS. The CDR3 bases are TGTGCTCTTGGGGAACTCGGGTACGTTCCTACAAGAGGGTACTGGGGGACCACGTCACGATTGGCCGATAAACTCATCTTT. This codes for CALGELGYVPTRGYWGTTSRLADKLIF.

The chain has TRDV1 and TRDJ1, with 12 bases lining up with TRDD3. The CDR3 runs 22 residues. Germline values: CDR1 TSWWSYY, CDR2 QGS. Germline trimming cut 1 base from V and 2 bases from J; bases unmatched to any gene: 20. The CDR3 DNA reads TGTGCTCTTGGGGAACCCTTCCTTTCGGGGAGTACTGGGGGATACCTAACCGATAAACTCATCTTT. This translates into CALGEPFLSGSTGGYLTDKLIF.

This clone occurred a few times. J is TRDJ1 and V is TRDV1; the D call may be TRDD2 or TRDD3 (9 bases each). In germline, CDR1 is TSWWSYY, CDR2 QGS. The ends were cut back, 3 bases at V and 11 bases at J, with 40 bases in the middle. This CDR3 has 21 residues. CDR3 loop: CALGDAPSYGCLNLGDPALIF. In DNA, the CDR3 is TGTGCTCTTGGGGACGCACCTTCCTACGGGTGCCTAAATCTGGGGGATCCTGCCCTCATCTTT.

The chain uses TRDV1 and TRDJ1; 13 positions match TRDD3. CDR1 is TSWWSYY and CDR2 is QGS in the germline V gene. Trimming cost V 0 bases and J 4 bases; bases outside gene matches: 5. This CDR3 spans 17 amino acids. CDR3 DNA sequence: TGTGCTCTTGGGGAACTTCACTGGGGGATACGAATCGATAAACTCATCTTT. Translation gives CALGELHWGIRIDKLIF.

Only a few counts were recorded for this clone. The genes are TRDV1 and TRDJ1; TRDD3 aligns across 12 bases. Germline CDR1 and CDR2: TSWWSYY and QGS. Unmatched junction bases numbered 16, after V lost 3 bases and J lost 5 bases. The CDR3 sequence is 19 residues long. The CDR3 region is CALGETTFLLGDTPDKLIF. CDR3 DNA sequence: TGTGCTCTTGGGGAGACCACCTTCCTGCTGGGGGATACGCCTGATAAACTCATCTTT.

The V call is TRDV1, the J call TRDJ1, with D perhaps TRDD3 (5 bases). Germline assignment: CDR1 TSWWSYY and CDR2 QGS. V was shortened by 2 bases and J by 0 bases, with 19 bases between the two germline ends. This CDR3 contains 18 residues. CDR3 residues: CALGERRRDETYTDKLIF. The CDR3, as DNA: TGTGCTCTTGGGGAAAGGAGGAGGGATGAGACGTACACCGATAAACTCATCTTT.

This clone was counted only a few times. This chain uses TRDV1 with TRDJ1; 10 positions agree with TRDD3. V dropped 0 bases and J dropped 2; count of bases not matched to a gene: 18. Germline CDR1 is TSWWSYY and CDR2 is QGS. The CDR3 runs 21 residues. As DNA, the CDR3 is TGTGCTCTTGGGGAACTAGGAACTAATCCTACGTTACTGGGGGATACCGATAAACTCATCTTT. Translation: CALGELGTNPTLLGDTDKLIF.

The chain carries TRDV1 and TRDJ2, with 13 bases aligning to TRDD3. The germline gives CDR1 TSWWSYY, CDR2 QGS. The CDR3 loop spans 19 amino acids. Trimming took 4 bases from V and 2 from J; bases not matched to a gene: 10. The CDR3 nucleotides read TGTGCTCTTGGGGTCGAGACTGGGGGATACGCTGTCTTGACAGCACAACTCTTCTTT. The encoded protein is CALGVETGGYAVLTAQLFF.